This section outlines one TCR beta chain sequence together with its context. This sample is drawn from a study of cytomegalovirus exposure and HLA in healthy donors. The CDR3 is made up of 14 amino acids. Trimming took 6 bases from V and 5 from J; bases not matched to a gene: 8. From germline, CDR1 is MDHEN and CDR2 SYDVKM. This PCR relied on a set of 60 Vbeta primers and 13 Jbeta primers. Sequencing used immunoSEQ multiplex PCR; TCRdb keeps in-frame clones, though not all of them. This sample lists about 140,000 clones; its ten largest clones have under 3.5%. This TCR was recovered from a man aged 35 to 55 in good health and CMV-seronegative. This chain connects TRBV28 to TRBJ1-2, with TRBD1 matching over 8 bases. The sample taken for sequencing was PBMCs. The CDR3 DNA follows: TGTGCCAGCAGGGCTGGACAGGGAAGGTATGGCTACACCTTC. Its protein is CASRAGQGRYGYTF.